This T cell receptor (beta chain) was retrieved from a study of beta chain features in type 1 diabetes. Study as a whole: Researchers looked at fewer than 120,000,000 sorted cells across all samples.

Germline CDR1 and CDR2: SGHAT and FQNNGV. This CDR3 region has 16 residues. Unmatched junction bases numbered 11, after V lost 3 bases and J lost 4 bases. Findings and limits, study-wide: Type 1 diabetes patients had VDJ junctions that carried fewer insertions and more deletions. TCRB CDR3s were moderately but significantly shorter in Type 1 diabetes patients in all four CD4+ subsets.

This clone was counted between two and nine times. The antigen is undetermined. Expressed TCRB transcripts were sequenced, since all the RNA that had been isolated was reverse transcribed. Some clones are missing from TCRdb's copy, which holds only in-frame ones; the method was immunoSEQ multiplex PCR. In the table there are under 400,000 clones, roughly 12% of which are singletons. Material for sequencing was naive CD4+ T cells from blood. This sequence was found in a man aged 18 to 30 in good health. The V and J genes are TRBV11-2 and TRBJ1-1; 7 bases agree with TRBD1. Here the CDR3 reads CASSLTGLPRGTEAFF. The CDR3 DNA reads TGTGCCAGCAGCTTGACAGGGCTCCCAAGGGGCACTGAAGCTTTCTTT.